One sample yielded the 29 T cell receptor beta chains listed below, sequenced in a study of T cell responses to AZD1222 COVID-19 vaccine. Some clones are missing from TCRdb's copy, which holds only in-frame ones; the method was immunoSEQ multiplex PCR. The sample includes under 130,000 clones, approximately 90% of them seen just once. The source was peripheral blood, collected on day 0 of AZD1222 vaccination. Every receptor here comes from an adult in good health.

The chain carries TRBV29-1 and TRBJ1-1, with D unclear. This CDR3 comprises 14 residues. Germline CDR1 is SQVTM and CDR2 is ANQGSEA. V lost 0 bases, J lost 0 bases, and 8 bases lay in between. CDR3 residues: CSVEDGGMNTEAFF. Written as DNA, the CDR3 is TGCAGCGTTGAAGATGGCGGTATGAACACTGAAGCTTTCTTT.

The gene calls are TRBV25-1 and TRBJ2-3; D is uncertain. Germline loops: CDR1 MGHDK, CDR2 SYGVNS. The CDR3 has 15 residues. Trimming shortened V by 6 bases and J by 4 bases, and 17 bases separated the two germline ends. The CDR3 here is CASSRPSNRADTQYF. The CDR3 DNA sequence: TGTGCCAGCAGCAGACCCTCGAATCGGGCAGATACGCAGTATTTT.

The chain combines TRBV24-1 with TRBJ2-7; the match to TRBD1 covers 8 bases. Germline trimming cut 4 bases from V and 2 bases from J; bases unmatched to any gene: 6. In germline, CDR1 is KGHDR, CDR2 SFDVKD. This CDR3 has 15 amino acids. CDR3 DNA sequence: TGTGCCACCAGTGACCCCGGACAGGGCGCCTACGAGCAGTACTTC. It encodes CATSDPGQGAYEQYF.

The rearrangement uses TRBV2 and TRBJ2-5; D gene unclear. The germline CDR1 and CDR2 sequences are SNHLY and FYNNEI. V lost 4 bases and J 10 bases, leaving 10 bases between the germline ends. The CDR3 has 11 residues. This CDR3 reads CASSGALLQYF. The CDR3, as DNA: TGTGCCAGCAGTGGGGCTTTGCTCCAGTACTTC.

The V and J genes are TRBV4-2 and TRBJ2-2; maybe TRBD1 (5 bases). The CDR3 has 16 amino acids. CDR1 and CDR2 (germline): LGHNA, YNFKEQ. Trimming stripped 4 bases from V and 0 bases from J, with 12 bases between. This CDR3 reads CASSRQGSPNTGELFF. CDR3 in DNA: TGTGCCAGCAGCCGCCAGGGTTCCCCGAACACCGGGGAGCTGTTTTTT.

The J gene is TRBJ2-7, the V gene TRBV28; TRBD2 agrees at 10 bases. Trimming cost V 6 bases and J 1 base; bases outside gene matches: 12. Germline V gene sequence: CDR1 MDHEN, CDR2 SYDVKM. This CDR3 comprises 17 residues. CDR3 sequence: CASSPLGVAGGSYEQYF. CDR3 nucleotides: TGTGCCAGCAGCCCCCTGGGGGTAGCGGGAGGATCCTACGAGCAGTACTTC.

CDR3 in amino acids: CAWSVPGQGGSPLHF. In DNA form, the CDR3 reads TGTGCCTGGAGTGTTCCGGGACAGGGCGGTTCACCCCTCCACTTT. The gene calls are TRBV30 and TRBJ1-6, with TRBD1 identical over 9 bases. This CDR3 has 15 amino acids. Unmatched junction bases numbered 6, after V lost 0 bases and J lost 9 bases. Germline V lookup: CDR1 GTSNPN, CDR2 SVGIG (reference sequence). The whole variable domain, remainder taken from reference TRBV30 and TRBJ1-6, is SQTIHQWPATLVQPVGSPLSLECTVEGTSNPNLYWYRQAAGRGLQLLFYSVGIGQISSEVPQNLSASRPQDRQFILSSKKLLLSDSGFYLCAWSVPGQGGSPLHFGNGTRLTVT.

V is TRBV19 and J is TRBJ1-1; no definite D call. The CDR3 has 14 residues. V lost 2 bases and J lost 2, with 9 bases in between. Germline loops: CDR1 LNHDA, CDR2 SQIVND (reference sequence). The CDR3 DNA sequence: TGTGCCAGTAGTATATTGGGAGGCAACACTGAAGCTTTCTTT. Residues: CASSILGGNTEAFF.

The CDR3 is CASSNEANEKLFF. In DNA form, the CDR3 reads TGTGCCAGCAGCAATGAGGCTAATGAAAAACTGTTTTTT. The rearrangement joins TRBV9 to TRBJ1-4; D unresolved. The germline V gene encodes CDR1 SGDLS and CDR2 YYNGEE. The CDR3 length is 13 residues. The V end lost 4 bases, the J end lost 3 bases, and 7 bases lay between the germline ends. Combining the CDR3 with reference TRBV9 and TRBJ1-4 gives the whole variable domain DSGVTQTPKHLITATGQRVTLRCSPRSGDLSVYWYQQSLDQGLQFLIQYYNGEERAKGNILERFSAQQFPDLHSELNLSSLELGDSALYFCASSNEANEKLFFGSGTQLSVL.

Only a few counts were recorded for this clone. This chain connects TRBV6-5 to TRBJ2-7; D ambiguous. The CDR3 runs to 13 residues. Trimming took 4 bases from V and 3 from J, leaving 10 bases between them. Germline-derived CDR1 and CDR2 are MNHEY and SVGAGI. CDR3 coding DNA: TGTGCCAGCAGTTCAACACGGAACTACGAGCAGTACTTC. Translated: CASSSTRNYEQYF.

The genes are TRBV5-4 and TRBJ2-3; 10 bases agree with TRBD2. Trimming at V came to 7 bases and at J to 6 bases, leaving 17 bases not matched to a gene. The V gene's germline CDR1 is SGHNT and CDR2 YYREEE (reference sequence). The CDR3 runs 17 residues. The DNA for the CDR3 is TGTGCCAGCCCCTTGGGTGGTGGCAGCGGGAGGGGGGATACGCAGTATTTT. Residues: CASPLGGGSGRGDTQYF.

This clone occurred a few times. The V and J genes are TRBV19 and TRBJ2-2; TRBD1 might be the D (5 bases). V lost 5 bases to trimming and J lost 0 bases, with 7 bases between them. The CDR3 spans 14 residues. Germline CDR1 is LNHDA and CDR2 is SQIVND (reference sequence). The CDR3 nucleotides read TGTGCCAGTAGTCGACAGCCGAACACCGGGGAGCTGTTTTTT. Translated, it gives CASSRQPNTGELFF.

This chain joins TRBV3-1 (or the pseudogene TRBV3-2) and TRBJ1-4; perhaps TRBD1 as D (5 bases). With 4 bases removed from V and 0 bases from J, the gap between germline ends came to 15 bases. Germline CDR1 is LGHDT and CDR2 is YNNKEL (reference sequence). The CDR3 loop spans 17 amino acids. The DNA for the CDR3 is TGTGCCAGCAGCCCCTGGGAGGGGCTTACAACTAATGAAAAACTGTTTTTT. It is translated as CASSPWEGLTTNEKLFF.

The chain carries TRBV3-1 (or the pseudogene TRBV3-2) and TRBJ2-3; D unresolved. CDR1 and CDR2 from the germline V gene are LGHDT and YNNKEL (reference sequence). The CDR3 sequence is 14 residues long. V gave up 4 bases and J gave up 6 bases, with 14 bases separating them. The CDR3 sequence: CASSLPGSTDTQYF. Written as DNA, the CDR3 is TGTGCCAGCAGCCTCCCCGGTAGTACGGATACGCAGTATTTT.

This chain uses TRBV12-3 or TRBV12-4 with TRBJ2-1; D is uncertain. Trimming removed 6 bases at V and 4 bases at J, with 10 bases between. CDR3 size: 13 residues. The CDR3 here is CASSKSGYNEQFF. The CDR3 coding sequence is TGTGCCAGCAGCAAATCAGGTTACAATGAGCAGTTCTTC.

This clone was seen just once. V usage is TRBV4-3 and J usage is TRBJ2-5; TRBD1 or TRBD2 may be the D gene (7 bases each). The CDR3 runs to 15 residues. Germline assignment: CDR1 LGHNA and CDR2 YSLEER. V gave up 1 base and J gave up 5 bases, with 14 bases separating them. The CDR3 DNA reads TGCGCCAGCAGCCAAGGGGTGCAGGGGGGGGAGACCCAGTACTTC. Translated, it gives CASSQGVQGGETQYF.

The rearrangement uses TRBV7-8 and TRBJ2-1, with D perhaps matching TRBD1 or TRBD2 (6 bases each). The CDR3 sequence is 15 residues long. The V gene lost 0 bases and the J gene lost 7 bases, with 13 bases spanning the gap. The germline V gene has CDR1 SGHVS and CDR2 FQNEAQ. The CDR3 loop is CASSLAGGGLNEQFF. In nucleotides, the CDR3 is TGTGCCAGCAGCTTAGCGGGGGGCGGCCTTAATGAGCAGTTCTTC.

This chain uses TRBV30 with TRBJ2-5; D is perhaps TRBD2 (5 bases). The CDR3 spans 17 residues. Looked up from germline, CDR1 is GTSNPN and CDR2 is SVGIG (reference sequence). V was pared by 4 bases and J by 5 bases, with 26 bases between. The CDR3, as DNA: TGTGCCTGGAAAACGGCGTCGGGGAGACAAAACAATGAGACCCAGTACTTC. It encodes CAWKTASGRQNNETQYF.

This chain links TRBV11-2 with TRBJ1-4; D unclear. In germline, CDR1 is SGHAT, CDR2 FQNNGV. CDR3 length equals 14 residues. The ends were cut back, 1 base at V and 5 bases at J, with 8 bases in the middle. CDR3 DNA sequence: TGTGCCAGCAGCTTAGGCCTCTCGAATGAAAAACTGTTTTTT. It encodes CASSLGLSNEKLFF.

This sequence joins TRBV11-2 and TRBJ2-2, with D hard to call. This CDR3 has 14 amino acids. Germline V gene data show CDR1 as SGHAT and CDR2 as FQNNGV. With 5 bases removed from V and 0 bases from J, the gap between germline ends came to 7 bases. The CDR3 region is CASSPTSNTGELFF. In nucleotides, the CDR3 is TGTGCCAGCAGCCCCACCTCGAACACCGGGGAGCTGTTTTTT.

V and J are TRBV6-5 and TRBJ2-2, with TRBD2 matching over 9 bases. The trim removed 6 bases at V and 6 bases at J, leaving 8 bases unmatched. Germline V gene lookup returns CDR1 MNHEY and CDR2 SVGAGI. The CDR3 is made up of 15 amino acids. The CDR3 protein is CASRPRTSDSGELFF. The DNA for the CDR3 is TGTGCCAGCAGGCCTAGGACTAGCGATTCCGGGGAGCTGTTTTTT.

The rearrangement uses TRBV5-1 and TRBJ2-7; D is perhaps TRBD2 (5 bases). V was trimmed by 3 bases and J by 2 bases, leaving 12 bases between them. The CDR3 is 14 residues long. CDR1 and CDR2 from the germline V gene are SGHRS and YFSETQ. This CDR3 reads CASSSAGGAYEQYF. The CDR3 nucleotides read TGCGCCAGCAGCTCGGCGGGCGGAGCCTACGAGCAGTACTTC.

The chain carries TRBV18 and TRBJ1-2; 9 nucleotides match TRBD1. Trimming took 3 bases from V and 7 from J; bases not matched to a gene: 6. Germline V CDR1 and CDR2: KGHSH, LQKENI. The CDR3 runs 14 residues. The CDR3 nucleotides are TGTGCCAGCTCACCCGCCAGGACAGGGGCTGGCTACACCTTC. Translated, it gives CASSPARTGAGYTF.

The gene calls are TRBV15 and TRBJ2-2, with D maybe TRBD2 (5 bases). The CDR3 is 16 residues long. The V end lost 8 bases, the J end lost 2 bases, and 18 bases lay between the germline ends. CDR1 and CDR2 (germline): LNHNV, YYDKDF (reference sequence). CDR3 coding DNA: TGTGCCACCGGAGGACGACGGGAATTAAACACCGGGGAGCTGTTTTTT. This codes for CATGGRRELNTGELFF.

The chain recombines TRBV7-3 with TRBJ2-7, with a weak D call TRBD2 (5 bases). The germline gives CDR1 SGHTA, CDR2 FQGTGA. The CDR3 consists of 16 residues. Trimming cost V 5 bases and J 7 bases, with 24 bases left between them. The CDR3 is CASSPFPGAGPGEQYF. In nucleotides, the CDR3 is TGTGCCAGCAGCCCCTTCCCCGGCGCAGGCCCGGGGGAGCAGTACTTC.

The chain combines TRBV19 with TRBJ1-4; no firm D call. Germline V CDR1 and CDR2: LNHDA, SQIVND (reference sequence). The V and J ends lost 3 bases and 7 bases respectively, with 15 bases between them. The CDR3 covers 15 residues. The CDR3: CASSIREQLGEKLFF. The CDR3 DNA follows: TGTGCCAGTAGTATTCGGGAACAGTTGGGTGAAAAACTGTTTTTT.

The genes are TRBV25-1 and TRBJ1-4, with D possibly matching TRBD1 (6 bases). CDR3 length: 15 amino acids. V gave up 3 bases and J gave up 12 bases, with 20 bases separating them. Germline V gene lookup returns CDR1 MGHDK and CDR2 SYGVNS. CDR3 sequence (DNA): TGTGCCAGCAGTGACGGCCGACAGGCCAGGTGGGAACTGTTTTTT. This translates into CASSDGRQARWELFF.

This rearrangement joins TRBV7-9 to TRBJ1-6; a possible D gene is TRBD1 (5 bases). The CDR3 extends over 15 amino acids. Looked up from germline, CDR1 is SEHNR and CDR2 is FQNEAQ (reference sequence). V lost 1 base and J lost 7, with 11 bases in between. The CDR3 loop reads CASSLGGGGNSPLHF. The CDR3 coding sequence is TGTGCCAGCAGCTTAGGTGGGGGGGGGAATTCACCCCTCCACTTT.

The chain combines TRBV27 with TRBJ2-7; D gene unclear. The V gene's germline CDR1 is MNHEY and CDR2 SMNVEV (reference sequence). The CDR3 sequence is 14 residues long. Deletions cut 0 bases from V and 0 bases from J, with 6 bases between. CDR3 residues: CASSLSAFSYEQYF. Written as DNA, the CDR3 is TGTGCCAGCAGTTTATCGGCCTTCTCCTACGAGCAGTACTTC.